These T cell receptor beta chains were read from a single sample in a study of blood T cell repertoires in COVID-19. Assay: immunoSEQ multiplex PCR; the TCRdb copy retains only in-frame clones and omits some. The repertoire holds about 69,000 clones, with 79% as singletons. Specimen: peripheral blood. The receptors here all came from a man between 60 and 70 years old with acute or convalescent COVID-19. Each CDR3 is given with its conserved first and last residue. The D gene is left open where the match is weak. Only some rows state a clone size, as once, few, many or a class for expanded clones.

d_gene,v_gene,j_gene,abundance,CDR3nt,CDR3aa
TRBD1,TRBV7-9,TRBJ2-2,.,TGTGCCAGCAGCCCGGACAGGCGGACCGGGGAGCTGTTTTTT,CASSPDRRTGELFF
TRBD1,TRBV4-1,TRBJ1-2,few,TGCGCCAGCACTTTCGACAGGGGTACTAACTATGGCTACACCTTC,CASTFDRGTNYGYTF
TRBD1,TRBV27,TRBJ1-5,once,TGTGCCAGCAGACCCGGGACAGGGGGCAATCAGCCCCAGCATTTT,CASRPGTGGNQPQHF
.,TRBV18,TRBJ1-1,.,TGTGCCAGCTCACCATTAGGGAGATTGGGAGAGTCGAACACTGAAGCTTTCTTT,CASSPLGRLGESNTEAFF
TRBD1,TRBV14,TRBJ2-2,.,TGTGCCAGCAGGCGACAGGGGGCTGCCACCGGGGAGCTGTTTTTT,CASRRQGAATGELFF
TRBD1,TRBV6-5,TRBJ2-1,.,TGTGCCAGCAGACCGGACAGGGCCTCCTACAATGAGCAGTTCTTC,CASRPDRASYNEQFF
TRBD1,TRBV6-5,TRBJ2-7,few,TGTGCCAGCAGTCTCAGACAGGGGGCTTACGAGCAGTACTTC,CASSLRQGAYEQYF
.,TRBV9,TRBJ2-5,.,TGTGCCAGCAGCGGTCATCGGGGTAGAGAGACCCAGTACTTC,CASSGHRGRETQYF
TRBD1,TRBV6-5,TRBJ1-6,.,TGTGCCAGCAGTTACTATCGGGACAGATCGTCACCCCTCCACTTT,CASSYYRDRSSPLHF
.,TRBV5-1,TRBJ2-1,few,TGCGCCAGCAGCTTGGGGCGGGACTACAATGAGCAGTTCTTC,CASSLGRDYNEQFF
.,TRBV21-1,TRBJ1-3,.,TGTGCCAGCAGCTCCGGGGAGACAGGGGGTCGCTCTGGAAACACCATATATTTT,CASSSGETGGRSGNTIYF
TRBD2,TRBV27,TRBJ2-7,.,TGTGCCAGCAGCCAAAAATCGGGGGGGCGACCCGAGCAGTACTTC,CASSQKSGGRPEQYF
.,TRBV6-5,TRBJ1-2,.,TGTGCCAGCCATTTTGCAGGATCCTATGGCTACACCTTC,CASHFAGSYGYTF
.,TRBV30,TRBJ1-6,.,TGTGCCTGCCCTAGGCTGGGACAAGTTAATTCACCCCTCCACTTT,CACPRLGQVNSPLHF
.,TRBV7-9,TRBJ1-6,.,TGTGCCAGCAGCTTACAGGGTTATTCACCCCTCCACTTT,CASSLQGYSPLHF
TRBD1,TRBV7-2,TRBJ1-3,.,TGTGCCAGCAGCTTAGACCACAGGGGTCGGAACACCATATATTTT,CASSLDHRGRNTIYF
.,TRBV7-3,TRBJ2-2,.,TGTGCCAGCAGCTTACGGGTCACCGGGGAGCTGTTTTTT,CASSLRVTGELFF
.,TRBV9,TRBJ1-4,.,TGTGCCAGCAGCGTAGACCCCGGGTCGAGGAACGAAAAACTGTTTTTT,CASSVDPGSRNEKLFF
.,TRBV27,TRBJ2-5,.,TGTGCCAGCAGTTCCACTAGATTCAGGGAGACCCAGTACTTC,CASSSTRFRETQYF
TRBD2,TRBV5-1,TRBJ2-7,.,TGCGCCAGCAGCTACTCCGGGACTAGCGGGGGAACCTACGAGCAGTACTTC,CASSYSGTSGGTYEQYF
.,TRBV7-3,TRBJ2-3,.,TGTGCCAGCAGCCCAGGCGCAGATACGCAGTATTTT,CASSPGADTQYF
TRBD1,TRBV19,TRBJ1-1,.,TGTGCCAGTAGACGACAGGGGTTCATGAACACTGAAGCTTTCTTT,CASRRQGFMNTEAFF
.,TRBV11-2,TRBJ2-2,.,TGTGCCAGCAGCAGGGGACAGAACACCGGGGAGCTGTTTTTT,CASSRGQNTGELFF
.,TRBV19,TRBJ2-5,.,TGTGCCAGTAAAGGGGACTTCACGGAGACCCAGTACTTC,CASKGDFTETQYF
.,TRBV2,TRBJ2-1,.,TGTGCCAGCTCCCAGGCCCCCTCCTACAATGAGCAGTTCTTC,CASSQAPSYNEQFF
.,TRBV5-1,TRBJ2-6,.,TGCGCCAGCAGCTTACAGGGCTCTGGGGCCAACGTCCTGACTTTC,CASSLQGSGANVLTF
.,TRBV12-3/TRBV12-4,TRBJ1-2,.,TGTGCCAGCAGTTCAGAAAACTATGGCTACACCTTC,CASSSENYGYTF
TRBD1,TRBV14,TRBJ1-1,many,TGTGCCAGCAGCCCGGATTTTGGGACAGCGAACACTGAAGCTTTCTTT,CASSPDFGTANTEAFF
.,TRBV7-9,TRBJ1-2,.,TGTGCCAGCAGCTTAGGCGGAGATGTCTGGGGCTACACCTTC,CASSLGGDVWGYTF
TRBD1,TRBV9,TRBJ1-5,.,TGTGCCAGCAGCGCAGGGACAGGGGGTCAGCCCCAGCATTTT,CASSAGTGGQPQHF
.,TRBV3-1/TRBV3-2,TRBJ1-1,.,TGTGCCAGCAGCCAAGGGGGCAGGGGAGTAACTGAAGCTTTCTTT,CASSQGGRGVTEAFF
TRBD1,TRBV5-1,TRBJ1-4,.,TGCGCCAGCAGCTCGGAACAGGGGGCTAATGAAAAACTGTTTTTT,CASSSEQGANEKLFF
.,TRBV19,TRBJ2-7,.,TGTGCCAGTAGCTCCAGGTGGGAGCAGTACTTC,CASSSRWEQYF
TRBD1,TRBV7-2,TRBJ1-1,.,TGTGCCAGCAGCACAAAGACAGGGGGCCCCATGAACACTGAAGCTTTCTTT,CASSTKTGGPMNTEAFF
TRBD2,TRBV27,TRBJ2-1,.,TGTGCCAGCAGCCTTAGGCCTAGCGGGGGCCTATTAGCCTACAATGAGCAGTTCTTC,CASSLRPSGGLLAYNEQFF
.,TRBV29-1,TRBJ1-1,.,TGCAGCGGCAGGGGTGGAGTGAACACTGAAGCTTTCTTT,CSGRGGVNTEAFF
.,TRBV3-1/TRBV3-2,TRBJ1-1,once,TGTGCCAGCAGCCAAGGTGGCGGACTAATGAACACTGAAGCTTTCTTT,CASSQGGGLMNTEAFF
.,TRBV4-3,TRBJ1-5,.,TGCGCCAGCAGCCAAGACCCACCGGGGGGCAATCAGCCCCAGCATTTT,CASSQDPPGGNQPQHF
TRBD2,TRBV11-2,TRBJ2-7,.,TGTGCCAGCAGCGAAGGAGCCGGGGAGGGCCTCAAGTCCTACGAGCAGTACTTC,CASSEGAGEGLKSYEQYF
.,TRBV19,TRBJ2-2,.,TGTGCCAGTAGTATGGAGGCAGCAGAGCTGTTTTTT,CASSMEAAELFF
.,TRBV9,TRBJ2-5,.,TGTGCCAGCAGCGTCAGATATGGCGAGACCCAGTACTTC,CASSVRYGETQYF
.,TRBV5-6,TRBJ2-5,.,TGTGCCAGCAGCTTTGGCCAGGGCGGGACCCAGTACTTC,CASSFGQGGTQYF
.,TRBV27,TRBJ1-2,.,TGTGCCAGCAGTTTAGAGGGCTACACCTTC,CASSLEGYTF
TRBD1,TRBV5-1,TRBJ2-7,.,TGCGCCAGCAGCCCCCGGGACAGGGACTACGAGCAGTACTTC,CASSPRDRDYEQYF
.,TRBV7-9,TRBJ1-1,.,TGTGCCAGCAGCTTGATACAAACTGAAGCTTTCTTT,CASSLIQTEAFF
.,TRBV21-1,TRBJ1-1,.,TGTGCCAGCAGCAAAGTGACTACTGAAAACACTGAAGCTTTCTTT,CASSKVTTENTEAFF
TRBD2,TRBV13,TRBJ2-1,.,TGTGCCAGCAGCTTTGGGACTAGCCACAATGAGCAGTTCTTC,CASSFGTSHNEQFF
TRBD1,TRBV27,TRBJ1-2,.,TGTGCCAGCAGTCTAGATGGACAGGGGGGAGTCGGCTACACCTTC,CASSLDGQGGVGYTF
TRBD1,TRBV4-1,TRBJ2-6,.,TGCGCCAGCAGCCCACCCATCCAGGGGGCGCTTGGGGCCAACGTCCTGACTTTC,CASSPPIQGALGANVLTF
TRBD1,TRBV20-1,TRBJ2-1,.,TGCAGTGCTAACAGGGGGCAACTGCAGTTCTTC,CSANRGQLQFF